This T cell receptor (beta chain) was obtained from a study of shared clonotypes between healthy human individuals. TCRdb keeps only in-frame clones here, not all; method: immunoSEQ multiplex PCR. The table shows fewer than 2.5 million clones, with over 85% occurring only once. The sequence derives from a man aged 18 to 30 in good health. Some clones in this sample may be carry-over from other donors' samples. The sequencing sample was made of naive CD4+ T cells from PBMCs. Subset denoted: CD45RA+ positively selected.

The CDR3 loop is CSVEDREGNEQFF. CDR3 coding DNA: TGCAGCGTTGAGGACAGGGAGGGGAATGAGCAGTTCTTC. The chain employs TRBV29-1 and TRBJ2-1; D might be TRBD1 (8 bases). Germline values: CDR1 SQVTM, CDR2 ANQGSEA. The germline V and J ends were trimmed by 3 bases and 7 bases, with 13 bases remaining between them. The CDR3 runs to 13 residues.